Listed here are 11 T cell receptor beta chains from one sample, sequenced in a study of CD8 T cells in Susac syndrome. RNA in amounts of about 0.5 to 1 ug was reverse transcribed with random hexamers. Using its own MiXCR run on the immunoSEQ multiplex PCR reads, TCRdb lists one record per CDR3 protein. The sample comprises around 200,000 distinct CDR3 sequences, approximately 95% of which are singletons, and about 0.17% rests with the top ten. Sample: CD8+ T cells from PBMCs. Source of these receptors: a human donor with Susac syndrome.

The chain couples TRBV7-2 to TRBJ2-7; 9 bases agree with TRBD1. The CDR3 sequence is 14 residues long. In germline, CDR1 is SGHTA, CDR2 FQGNSA. Trimming took 4 bases from V and 3 from J; bases not matched to a gene: 4. The CDR3 nucleotides are TGTGCCAGCAGCTCGGACAGGGGATTCTACGAGCAGTACTTC. Translating gives CASSSDRGFYEQYF. Full variable domain (missing parts from reference TRBV7-2 and TRBJ2-7): GAGVSQSPSNKVTEKGKDVELRCDPISGHTALYWYRQSLGQGLEFLIYFQGNSAPDKSGLPSDRFSAERTGGSVSTLTIQRTQQEDSAVYLCASSSDRGFYEQYFGPGTRLTVT.

The CDR3 here is CASSHDPLDPEAFF. CDR3 DNA: TGCGCCAGCAGCCATGATCCTCTCGACCCTGAAGCTTTCTTT. V and J are TRBV4-1 and TRBJ1-1; D is ambiguous. V was cut by 3 bases and J by 6 bases, with 14 bases left in between. The CDR3 extends over 14 amino acids. In germline, CDR1 is MGHRA, CDR2 YSYEKL.

The CDR3 DNA sequence: TGTGCCAGCAGCGTTCATTCGGATACGCAGTATTTT. Its protein is CASSVHSDTQYF. The V and J genes are TRBV9 and TRBJ2-3; D gene uncertain. V shed 2 bases and J shed 6 bases, with 7 bases lying between them. Germline V gene sequence: CDR1 SGDLS, CDR2 YYNGEE. This CDR3 has 12 residues.

The CDR3 is CSARDMGAATGTDTQYF. Written as DNA, the CDR3 is TGCAGTGCTAGAGATATGGGGGCCGCCACCGGCACAGATACGCAGTATTTT. The V gene is TRBV20-1, the J gene TRBJ2-3; TRBD1 might be the D (6 bases). CDR3 length equals 17 residues. The germline CDR1 and CDR2 sequences are DFQATT and SNEGSKA (reference sequence). Trimming took off 0 bases at V and 1 base at J, with 17 bases between the two ends.

This clonotype was observed a single time. This chain joins TRBV4-1 and TRBJ2-1; D gene unclear. CDR1 is MGHRA, CDR2 YSYEKL, per germline. V was cut by 0 bases and J by 9 bases, with 9 bases left in between. The CDR3 has 13 amino acids. The CDR3 region is CASSQDESFEQFF. The CDR3 bases are TGCGCCAGCAGCCAAGATGAGTCGTTTGAGCAGTTCTTC.

CDR3 DNA sequence: TGTGCCAGCAAGGTGCGACAGGGGGCGAACTATGGCTACACCTTC. Residues: CASKVRQGANYGYTF. This chain joins TRBV27 and TRBJ1-2, with TRBD1 matching over 10 bases. This CDR3 comprises 15 residues. Germline values: CDR1 MNHEY, CDR2 SMNVEV (reference sequence). J gave up 2 bases and V 7 bases, and 7 bases lay outside the gene matches.

This chain joins TRBV13 and TRBJ2-3, with 11 bases identical to TRBD2. This CDR3 is built from 16 residues. After removal of 2 bases from V and 1 base from J, the junction contained 2 bases not matched to a gene. Germline lookup yields CDR1 PRHDT and CDR2 FYEKMQ (reference sequence). In DNA, the CDR3 is TGTGCCAGCAGCTTACTAGCGGGGGGAGGCACAGATACGCAGTATTTT. Translating it yields CASSLLAGGGTDTQYF.

This sequence joins TRBV29-1 and TRBJ1-2; perhaps TRBD1 as D (6 bases). Germline V gives CDR1 SQVTM, CDR2 ANQGSEA. This CDR3 is built from 12 residues. Trimming stripped 5 bases from V and 7 bases from J, with 14 bases between. CDR3 in amino acids: CSVRGQSGGYTF. The CDR3 bases are TGCAGCGTTAGAGGACAGAGCGGTGGCTACACCTTC.

This chain links TRBV30 with TRBJ1-1; a weak D match, TRBD1 (5 bases). Germline CDR1 reads GTSNPN; CDR2 reads SVGIG (reference sequence). V was shortened by 2 bases and J by 3 bases, with 13 bases between the two germline ends. The CDR3 has 14 residues. The CDR3 DNA follows: TGTGCCTGGAGTCAGGGAAGAGGGGACACTGAAGCTTTCTTT. Translation: CAWSQGRGDTEAFF.

This rearrangement joins TRBV6-5 to TRBJ1-2, with 9 nucleotides matching TRBD1. Per the germline V gene, CDR1 is MNHEY and CDR2 is SVGAGI. V lost 5 bases to trimming and J lost 5 bases; unmatched junction nucleotides: 3. The CDR3 is 13 amino acids. This CDR3 reads CASSGTGRYGYTF. In DNA, the CDR3 is TGTGCCAGCAGTGGGACAGGGAGGTATGGCTACACCTTC.

CDR3 protein: CASAHRGQETQYF. The CDR3 DNA follows: TGTGCCAGCGCACACAGGGGGCAAGAGACCCAGTACTTC. The chain carries TRBV5-5 and TRBJ2-5; 8 bases agree with TRBD1. V lost 7 bases to trimming and J lost 2 bases; unmatched junction nucleotides: 4. This CDR3 has 13 residues. Germline lookup yields CDR1 SGHKS and CDR2 YYEKEE (reference sequence).